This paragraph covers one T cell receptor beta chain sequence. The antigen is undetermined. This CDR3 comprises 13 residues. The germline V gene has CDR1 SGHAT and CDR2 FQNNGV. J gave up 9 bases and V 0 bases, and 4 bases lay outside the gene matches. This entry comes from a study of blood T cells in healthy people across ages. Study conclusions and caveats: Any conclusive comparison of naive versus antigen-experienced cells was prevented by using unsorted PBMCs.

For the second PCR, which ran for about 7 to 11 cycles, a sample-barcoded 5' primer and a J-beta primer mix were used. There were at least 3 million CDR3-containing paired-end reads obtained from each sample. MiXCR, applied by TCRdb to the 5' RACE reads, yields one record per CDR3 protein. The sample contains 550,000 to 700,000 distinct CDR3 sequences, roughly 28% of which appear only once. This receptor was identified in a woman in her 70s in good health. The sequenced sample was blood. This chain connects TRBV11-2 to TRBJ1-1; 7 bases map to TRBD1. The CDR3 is CASSLDDRVKAFF. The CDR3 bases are TGTGCCAGCAGCTTAGATGACAGGGTAAAAGCTTTCTTT.